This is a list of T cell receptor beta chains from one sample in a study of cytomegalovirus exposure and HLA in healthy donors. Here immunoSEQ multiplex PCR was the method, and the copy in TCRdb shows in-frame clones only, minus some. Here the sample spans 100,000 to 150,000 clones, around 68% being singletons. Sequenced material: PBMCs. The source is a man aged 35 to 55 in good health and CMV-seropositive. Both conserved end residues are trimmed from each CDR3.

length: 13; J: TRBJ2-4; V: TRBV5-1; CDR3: ASSLALAGGNIQY
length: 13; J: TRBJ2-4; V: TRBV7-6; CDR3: ASSPHAGSQNIQY
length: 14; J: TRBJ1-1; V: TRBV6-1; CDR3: ASSERRAGLNTEAF
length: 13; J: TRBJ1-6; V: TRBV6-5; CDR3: ASSYTGDGNSPLH
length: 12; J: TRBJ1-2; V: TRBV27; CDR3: ASSLGASNYGYT
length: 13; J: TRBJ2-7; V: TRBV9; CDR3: ASSVGGGGLYEQY
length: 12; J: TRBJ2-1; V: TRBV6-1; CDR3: ASSEPEVRDEQF
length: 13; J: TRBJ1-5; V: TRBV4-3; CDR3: ASSQDRAGNQPQH
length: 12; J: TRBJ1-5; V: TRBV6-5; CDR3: ASSYEGSNQPQH
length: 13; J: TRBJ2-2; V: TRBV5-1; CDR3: ASSGSGANTGELF
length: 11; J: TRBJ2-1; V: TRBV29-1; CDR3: SVRTAGAGEQF
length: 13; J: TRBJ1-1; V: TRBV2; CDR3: ASSQTGTGDRKAF
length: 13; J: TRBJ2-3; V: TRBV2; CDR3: ASSGQGGSTDTQY
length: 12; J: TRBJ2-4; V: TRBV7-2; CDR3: ASSLMVDKNIQY
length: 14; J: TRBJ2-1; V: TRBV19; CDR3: ASSIIGAVSYNEQF
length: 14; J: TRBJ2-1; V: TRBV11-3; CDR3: ASSFQPGQGMDEQF
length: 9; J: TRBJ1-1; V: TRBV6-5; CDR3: ASSYSGGAF
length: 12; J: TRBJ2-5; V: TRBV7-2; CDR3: ASSLGLALETQY
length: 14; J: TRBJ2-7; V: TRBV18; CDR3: ASSPLQTGRSYEQY
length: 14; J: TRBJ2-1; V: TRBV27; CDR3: ASSLYRDRLYNEQF
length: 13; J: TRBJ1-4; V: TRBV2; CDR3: ASSKSTGGNEKLF
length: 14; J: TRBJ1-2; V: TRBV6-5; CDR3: ASSYSGGARFYGYT
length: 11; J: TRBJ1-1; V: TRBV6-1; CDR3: ASSEKRGTEAF
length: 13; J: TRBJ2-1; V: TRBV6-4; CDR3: ASSENPDRGDEQF
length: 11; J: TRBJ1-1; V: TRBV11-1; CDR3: ASSWDSFTEAF
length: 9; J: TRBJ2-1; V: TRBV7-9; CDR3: SSSWADEQF
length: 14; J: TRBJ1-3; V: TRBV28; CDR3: ASSPGQGFSGNTIY
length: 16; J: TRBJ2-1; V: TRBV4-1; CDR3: ASSHIGLAGGSYNEQF
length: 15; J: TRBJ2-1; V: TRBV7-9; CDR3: ASRPGRAGVSYNEQF
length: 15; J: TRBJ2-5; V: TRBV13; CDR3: ASSWVGLAGDQETQY
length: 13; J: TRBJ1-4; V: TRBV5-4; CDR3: ASSYQGATNEKLF